This T cell receptor (beta chain) was documented in a study of control samples from healthy donors and cancer patients. The CDR3 totals 15 residues. The germline V gene encodes CDR1 LNHNV and CDR2 YYDKDF (reference sequence). V was cut by 1 base and J by 2 bases, with 9 bases left in between. Sequencing was performed with immunoSEQ multiplex PCR; in TCRdb, only in-frame clones are kept and a portion is missing. The sample has around 120,000 clones, 85% to 90% seen once; the top ten hold less than 1.5%. The chain couples TRBV15 to TRBJ1-5; D gene unclear. The sequenced sample consisted of PBMCs. This receptor was taken from a woman aged 45-65 years with colorectal cancer. The DNA of the CDR3 is TGTGCCACCAGCAGAGGCCAGGATGGCAATCAGCCCCAGCATTTT. This sequence encodes CATSRGQDGNQPQHF.